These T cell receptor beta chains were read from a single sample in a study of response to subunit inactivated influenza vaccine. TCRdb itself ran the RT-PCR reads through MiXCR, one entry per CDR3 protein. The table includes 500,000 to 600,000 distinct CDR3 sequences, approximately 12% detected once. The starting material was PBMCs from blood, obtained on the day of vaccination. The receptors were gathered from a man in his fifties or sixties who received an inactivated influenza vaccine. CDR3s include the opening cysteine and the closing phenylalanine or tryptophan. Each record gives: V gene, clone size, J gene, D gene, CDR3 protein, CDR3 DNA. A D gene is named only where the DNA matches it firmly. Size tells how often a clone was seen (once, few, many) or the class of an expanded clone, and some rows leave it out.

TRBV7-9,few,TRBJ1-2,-,CASSSRQVGYTF,TGTGCCAGCAGCTCTCGACAGGTCGGCTACACCTTC
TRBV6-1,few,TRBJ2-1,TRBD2,CASRRTSGSWDEQFF,TGTGCCAGCAGACGGACTAGCGGGAGTTGGGATGAGCAGTTCTTC
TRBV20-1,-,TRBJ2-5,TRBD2,CSAGPAGVRGETQYF,TGCAGTGCGGGACCAGCGGGAGTAAGGGGAGAGACCCAGTACTTC
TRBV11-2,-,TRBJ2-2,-,CASSFQSTGELFF,TGTGCCAGCAGCTTTCAGAGCACCGGGGAGCTGTTTTTT
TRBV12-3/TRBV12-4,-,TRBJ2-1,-,CASSFLDRFLANEQFF,TGTGCCAGCAGTTTCTTAGACCGATTCTTAGCCAATGAGCAGTTCTTC
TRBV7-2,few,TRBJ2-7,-,CASSLATASEQYF,TGTGCCAGCAGCTTAGCCACAGCATCCGAGCAGTACTTC
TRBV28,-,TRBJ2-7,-,CASSHPLGAYEQYF,TGTGCCAGCAGTCACCCACTTGGGGCCTACGAGCAGTACTTC
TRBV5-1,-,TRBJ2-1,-,CASSLVGLREYNEQFF,TGCGCCAGCAGCTTGGTTGGTTTACGGGAATACAATGAGCAGTTCTTC
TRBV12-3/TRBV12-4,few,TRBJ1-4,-,CASSFSYSYEKLFF,TGTGCCAGCAGTTTTTCTTATTCCTATGAAAAACTGTTTTTT
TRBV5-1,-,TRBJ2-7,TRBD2,CASSDGLVYEQYF,TGCGCCAGCAGCGATGGACTAGTATACGAGCAGTACTTC
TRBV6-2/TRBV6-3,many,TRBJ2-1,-,CASSYSDNEQFF,TGTGCCAGCAGTTATTCGGACAATGAGCAGTTCTTC
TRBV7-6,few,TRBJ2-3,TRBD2,CASSLLADTSTDTQYF,TGTGCCAGCAGCTTACTAGCGGACACTAGCACAGATACGCAGTATTTT
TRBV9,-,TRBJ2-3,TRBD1,CASSPHPAGTGGQDTQYF,TGTGCCAGCAGCCCTCACCCTGCCGGGACAGGGGGCCAAGATACGCAGTATTTT
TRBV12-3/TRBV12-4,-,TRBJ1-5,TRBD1,CASSSGQIHSNQPQHF,TGTGCCAGCAGTTCGGGACAGATCCATAGCAATCAGCCCCAGCATTTT
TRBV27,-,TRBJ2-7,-,CASSQFSGEQYF,TGTGCCAGCAGTCAATTTTCGGGGGAGCAGTACTTC
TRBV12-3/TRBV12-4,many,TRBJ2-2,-,CASTQATANTGELFF,TGTGCCAGCACCCAGGCAACAGCGAACACCGGGGAGCTGTTTTTT
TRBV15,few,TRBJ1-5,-,CATSRDQKGLYNQPQHF,TGTGCCACCAGCAGAGATCAAAAGGGGCTATACAATCAGCCCCAGCATTTT
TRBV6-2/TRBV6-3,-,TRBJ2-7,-,CASSWGENEQYF,TGTGCCAGCAGTTGGGGGGAGAACGAGCAGTACTTC
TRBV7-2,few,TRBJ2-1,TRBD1,CASSLYRGRRRNEQFF,TGTGCCAGCAGCTTGTACAGGGGGCGGAGGAGGAATGAGCAGTTCTTC
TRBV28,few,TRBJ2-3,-,CASSFRGPSIVFMTDTQYF,TGTGCCAGCAGTTTTCGGGGACCCAGTATAGTTTTTATGACAGATACGCAGTATTTT
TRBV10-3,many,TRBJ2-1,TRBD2,CAISKGLAGGNNEQFF,TGTGCCATCAGTAAAGGGCTAGCGGGGGGTAACAATGAGCAGTTCTTC
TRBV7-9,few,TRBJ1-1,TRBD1,CASSARDRREPEAFF,TGTGCCAGCAGCGCCCGGGACAGGAGAGAACCTGAAGCTTTCTTT
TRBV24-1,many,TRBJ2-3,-,CATSDSAEYQYF,TGTGCCACCAGTGATTCTGCGGAATATCAGTATTTT
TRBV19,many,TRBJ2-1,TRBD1,CASSIIDRGRPDVYNEQFF,TGTGCCAGTAGTATAATCGACAGGGGGAGACCAGATGTCTACAATGAGCAGTTCTTC